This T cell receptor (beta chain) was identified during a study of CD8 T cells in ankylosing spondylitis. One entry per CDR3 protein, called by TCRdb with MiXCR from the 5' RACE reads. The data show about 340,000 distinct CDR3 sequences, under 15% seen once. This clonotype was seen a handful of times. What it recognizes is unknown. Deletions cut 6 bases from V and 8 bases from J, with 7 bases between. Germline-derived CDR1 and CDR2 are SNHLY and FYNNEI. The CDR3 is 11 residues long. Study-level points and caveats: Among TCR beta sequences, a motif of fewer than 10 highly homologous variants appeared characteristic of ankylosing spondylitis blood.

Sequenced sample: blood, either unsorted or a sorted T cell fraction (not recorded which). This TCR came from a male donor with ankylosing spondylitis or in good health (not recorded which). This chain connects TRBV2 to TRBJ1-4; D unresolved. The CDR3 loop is CASRESEKLFF. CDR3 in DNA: TGTGCCAGCAGAGAGTCCGAAAAACTGTTTTTT.